These 27 T cell receptor beta chains were all obtained from the same sample, sequenced in a study of T cell responses to AZD1222 COVID-19 vaccine. Assay: immunoSEQ multiplex PCR; the TCRdb copy retains only in-frame clones and omits some. The repertoire holds about 83,000 clones, with roughly 86% as singletons. The material sequenced was peripheral blood, taken on day 0 of AZD1222 vaccination. Receptors were obtained from an adult in good health.

This clone was seen just once. This chain links TRBV28 with TRBJ1-3, with 7 bases matching TRBD1. There are 15 residues in the CDR3. The germline V gene has CDR1 MDHEN and CDR2 SYDVKM. J lost 8 bases, V lost 2 bases, and 9 bases had no gene match. The CDR3 sequence is CASSLPLTGKDTIYF. CDR3 DNA: TGTGCCAGCAGTTTACCACTGACAGGGAAAGACACCATATATTTT.

The chain uses TRBV19 and TRBJ2-4; D remains unclear. V lost 3 bases and J lost 0, with 12 bases in between. The germline V gene encodes CDR1 LNHDA and CDR2 SQIVND (reference sequence). This CDR3 contains 16 residues. CDR3: CASSIFLGKAKNIQYF. In DNA form, the CDR3 reads TGTGCCAGTAGTATCTTCTTGGGGAAAGCCAAAAACATTCAGTACTTC.

This chain connects TRBV5-4 to TRBJ2-1, with 10 bases lining up with TRBD1. Per the germline V gene, CDR1 is SGHNT and CDR2 is YYREEE (reference sequence). With V trimmed by 4 bases and J by 6 bases, 7 bases remained unmatched. The CDR3 loop spans 15 amino acids. The CDR3 here is CASSRPGQGSNEQFF. CDR3 in DNA: TGTGCCAGCAGCCGGCCGGGACAGGGGTCCAATGAGCAGTTCTTC.

As DNA, the CDR3 is TGTGCCAGCAGCCCTACAGGGGGCGCTGGAAACACCATATATTTT. The encoded protein is CASSPTGGAGNTIYF. The V and J genes are TRBV7-9 and TRBJ1-3; 9 bases are shared with TRBD1. This CDR3 comprises 15 residues. Trimming at V came to 5 bases and at J to 2 bases, leaving 4 bases not matched to a gene. Germline CDR1 reads SEHNR; CDR2 reads FQNEAQ (reference sequence).

The rearrangement uses TRBV10-3 and TRBJ2-5; possibly TRBD1 for D (6 bases). The germline V and J ends were trimmed by 4 bases and 3 bases, with 15 bases remaining between them. CDR1 is ENHRY, CDR2 SYGVKD, per germline. This CDR3 is built from 15 residues. The CDR3: CAISAPEQGKETQYF. CDR3 DNA: TGTGCCATCAGTGCCCCCGAACAGGGAAAAGAGACCCAGTACTTC.

This chain links TRBV5-1 with TRBJ2-2, with TRBD2 matching over 11 bases. The CDR3 is 15 residues long. Germline V gene lookup returns CDR1 SGHRS and CDR2 YFSETQ. The V gene end was trimmed by 4 bases and the J gene end by 5 bases; junction bases not matched to a gene: 4. The CDR3 reads CASSRRLAGTGELFF. The CDR3 DNA sequence: TGCGCCAGCAGCAGACGACTAGCGGGGACCGGGGAGCTGTTTTTT. Filled out from reference TRBV5-1 and TRBJ2-2, the complete variable domain reads KAGVTQTPRYLIKTRGQQVTLSCSPISGHRSVSWYQQTPGQGLQFLFEYFSETQRNKGNFPGRFSGRQFSNSRSEMNVSTLELGDSALYLCASSRRLAGTGELFFGEGSRLTVL.

The gene calls are TRBV13 and TRBJ2-1; 7 nucleotides align to TRBD2. The germline CDR1 and CDR2 sequences are PRHDT and FYEKMQ (reference sequence). V trimming: 2 bases; J trimming: 4 bases; junction bases outside the gene matches: 5. The CDR3 spans 15 residues. CDR3 DNA sequence: TGTGCCAGCAGCTTACCCGGGACTATTTACAATGAGCAGTTCTTC. This sequence encodes CASSLPGTIYNEQFF.

The V gene is TRBV19, the J gene TRBJ2-7, with D tentatively TRBD1 (5 bases). CDR1 and CDR2 from the germline V gene are LNHDA and SQIVND (reference sequence). This CDR3 contains 14 residues. Trimming stripped 3 bases from V and 0 bases from J, with 9 bases between. The CDR3 sequence: CASSITGHSYEQYF. CDR3 in DNA: TGTGCCAGTAGTATTACAGGACACTCCTACGAGCAGTACTTC.

This chain connects TRBV19 to TRBJ2-1, with D perhaps TRBD2 (7 bases). This CDR3 has 14 residues. Germline CDR1 reads LNHDA; CDR2 reads SQIVND (reference sequence). Between the trimmed V and J ends, which lost 8 bases and 1 base, there was a span of 12 bases. CDR3 in amino acids: CASRGGVSYNEQFF. The CDR3 DNA reads as TGTGCCAGTCGAGGGGGGGTGTCCTACAATGAGCAGTTCTTC.

The gene calls are TRBV4-1 and TRBJ1-2; TRBD1 might be the D (5 bases). V was shortened by 2 bases and J by 7 bases, with 14 bases between the two germline ends. This CDR3 comprises 14 residues. From germline, CDR1 is MGHRA and CDR2 YSYEKL. CDR3 sequence: CASSQLKGSGGYTF. The CDR3 DNA is TGCGCCAGCAGCCAACTAAAGGGGTCGGGTGGCTACACCTTC.

The V and J genes are TRBV27 and TRBJ2-5, with 7 bases identical to TRBD1. Germline CDR1 reads MNHEY; CDR2 reads SMNVEV (reference sequence). V lost 3 bases and J lost 5; bases outside the gene matches: 9. The CDR3 is 15 residues long. Here the CDR3 reads CASSFFRQGVETQYF. The CDR3 coding sequence is TGTGCCAGCAGTTTTTTTAGGCAGGGGGTCGAGACCCAGTACTTC.

The chain carries TRBV29-1 and TRBJ1-2; the match to TRBD1 covers 9 bases. Germline V CDR1 and CDR2: SQVTM, ANQGSEA. V trimming: 3 bases; J trimming: 7 bases; junction bases outside the gene matches: 6. This CDR3 contains 13 residues. This chain's CDR3 is CSVEGTGLAGYTF. CDR3 DNA sequence: TGCAGCGTTGAGGGGACAGGGCTTGCTGGCTACACCTTC.

The chain employs TRBV27 and TRBJ2-7, with a tentative D call TRBD1 (6 bases). The CDR3 contains 14 residues. The V and J ends lost 4 bases and 3 bases respectively, with 13 bases between them. Germline lookup yields CDR1 MNHEY and CDR2 SMNVEV (reference sequence). The CDR3 DNA reads TGTGCCAGCAGTTCCGTACAGGGACGCTACGAGCAGTACTTC. Amino acid sequence: CASSSVQGRYEQYF.

The chain recombines TRBV6-5 with TRBJ1-1, with D unresolved. The germline V and J ends were trimmed by 4 bases and 4 bases, with 7 bases remaining between them. In germline, CDR1 is MNHEY, CDR2 SVGAGI. This CDR3 contains 12 residues. CDR3 region: CASSFPGTEAFF. Written as DNA, the CDR3 is TGTGCCAGCAGTTTCCCCGGCACTGAAGCTTTCTTT.

The rearrangement links TRBV27 to TRBJ1-5; D call uncertain. Per the germline V gene, CDR1 is MNHEY and CDR2 is SMNVEV (reference sequence). Trimming cost V 3 bases and J 6 bases, with 15 bases left between them. The CDR3 consists of 15 residues. Here the CDR3 reads CASSFTFGVGQPQHF. In nucleotides, the CDR3 is TGTGCCAGCAGTTTTACGTTCGGGGTCGGTCAGCCCCAGCATTTT.

The chain recombines TRBV7-9 with TRBJ2-5, with a weak D call TRBD2 (6 bases). The V gene's germline CDR1 is SEHNR and CDR2 FQNEAQ (reference sequence). V was pared by 6 bases and J by 3 bases, with 26 bases between. This CDR3 is 18 amino acids long. DNA of the CDR3: TGTGCCAGCAGGAAACGGAGTGCGGGGACGCCGGCGAAAGAGACCCAGTACTTC. This sequence encodes CASRKRSAGTPAKETQYF.

The chain carries TRBV30 and TRBJ2-7; D gene ambiguous. The CDR3 has 14 amino acids. CDR1 and CDR2 (germline): GTSNPN, SVGIG (reference sequence). The germline V and J ends were trimmed by 4 bases and 3 bases, with 16 bases remaining between them. CDR3 DNA: TGTGCCTGGACTAGGACGGGCACTTTCTACGAGCAGTACTTC. It translates to CAWTRTGTFYEQYF.

The chain has TRBV7-2 and TRBJ2-5; tentatively, D is TRBD2 (5 bases). The V and J ends lost 5 bases and 5 bases respectively, with 15 bases between them. This CDR3 has 14 residues. The germline gives CDR1 SGHTA, CDR2 FQGNSA. The CDR3 sequence is CASSQESGSETQYF. In DNA, the CDR3 is TGTGCCAGCAGCCAAGAGTCGGGGAGTGAGACCCAGTACTTC.

The rearrangement uses TRBV5-3 and TRBJ2-7; 8 bases align to TRBD2. TRBV5-3 is identified as an open reading frame with a role that is uncertain. After removal of 4 bases from V and 9 bases from J, the junction contained 15 bases not matched to a gene. The CDR3 spans 15 residues. The DNA of the CDR3 is TGTGCCAGAAGCGGGAGCGGGAGTCTGGTGGTGTCGCAGTACTTC. Translation gives CARSGSGSLVVSQYF.

This clone has only one observation. The chain carries TRBV28 and TRBJ2-5; 8 nucleotides align to TRBD2. CDR3 length: 15 amino acids. Looked up from germline, CDR1 is MDHEN and CDR2 is SYDVKM. The V segment lost 6 bases and the J segment 5 bases; nucleotides outside the gene matches: 11. The DNA of the CDR3 is TGTGCCAGCAGGACCCCGGGGGGGGCGCACGAGACCCAGTACTTC. It specifies CASRTPGGAHETQYF.

The chain couples TRBV29-1 to TRBJ1-2; unclear D gene. The CDR3 spans 14 residues. Germline V gene lookup returns CDR1 SQVTM and CDR2 ANQGSEA. V was clipped by 7 bases and J by 2 bases, with 17 bases between them. The DNA of the CDR3 is TGCAGCGCGTTTGTATTGGGCCAGAACTATGGCTACACCTTC. Its protein product is CSAFVLGQNYGYTF.

This clone turned up a few times. The rearrangement uses TRBV19 and TRBJ2-5, with 9 nucleotides matching TRBD2. The CDR3 spans 15 residues. In germline, CDR1 is LNHDA, CDR2 SQIVND (reference sequence). After removal of 2 bases from V and 3 bases from J, the junction contained 4 bases not matched to a gene. The CDR3 DNA follows: TGTGCCAGTAGTATATTGGCTAGCGGGGAAGAGACCCAGTACTTC. Its protein is CASSILASGEETQYF.

The CDR3 reads CASSLVGLASTGELFF. CDR3 DNA sequence: TGCGCCAGCAGCTTGGTGGGACTAGCGAGTACCGGGGAGCTGTTTTTT. The chain links TRBV5-1 to TRBJ2-2; 10 positions agree with TRBD2. The trim removed 0 bases at V and 5 bases at J, leaving 4 bases unmatched. The CDR3 spans 16 residues. Looked up from germline, CDR1 is SGHRS and CDR2 is YFSETQ.

This sequence joins TRBV6-2 or TRBV6-3 and TRBJ1-1, with a weak D call TRBD1 (5 bases). The CDR3 spans 15 residues. The V gene lost 2 bases and the J gene lost 5 bases, with 15 bases spanning the gap. Germline lookup yields CDR1 MNHEY and CDR2 SVGEGT. CDR3 protein: CASSYDKRGKTEAFF. The CDR3 DNA follows: TGTGCCAGCAGTTACGATAAGCGGGGGAAGACTGAAGCTTTCTTT.

The chain has TRBV11-2 and TRBJ2-4; 9 positions match TRBD2. Germline-derived CDR1 and CDR2 are SGHAT and FQNNGV. Losses at the gene ends were 7 bases for V and 6 bases for J; bases not matched to a gene: 13. CDR3 length: 16 amino acids. CDR3 sequence: CASKLGGGAVVNIQYF. In DNA, the CDR3 is TGTGCCAGCAAATTGGGCGGGGGGGCCGTAGTAAACATTCAGTACTTC.

The rearrangement uses TRBV3-1 (or the pseudogene TRBV3-2) and TRBJ2-3, with D perhaps TRBD1 or TRBD2 (6 bases each). V gave up 4 bases and J gave up 2 bases, with 16 bases separating them. CDR1 is LGHDT, CDR2 YNNKEL, per germline (reference sequence). CDR3 size: 16 residues. CDR3 amino acids: CASSPLFSGATDTQYF. The CDR3 bases are TGTGCCAGCAGCCCCCTGTTCTCGGGGGCCACAGATACGCAGTATTTT.

This chain joins TRBV13 and TRBJ1-4; a possible D gene is TRBD1 (5 bases). Germline CDR1 reads PRHDT; CDR2 reads FYEKMQ (reference sequence). There are 16 residues in the CDR3. V lost 4 bases to trimming and J lost 4 bases, with 16 bases between them. CDR3 nucleotides: TGTGCCAGCAGCTCGGCGGCCAGGAGGGGTAATGAAAAACTGTTTTTT. Translating it yields CASSSAARRGNEKLFF.